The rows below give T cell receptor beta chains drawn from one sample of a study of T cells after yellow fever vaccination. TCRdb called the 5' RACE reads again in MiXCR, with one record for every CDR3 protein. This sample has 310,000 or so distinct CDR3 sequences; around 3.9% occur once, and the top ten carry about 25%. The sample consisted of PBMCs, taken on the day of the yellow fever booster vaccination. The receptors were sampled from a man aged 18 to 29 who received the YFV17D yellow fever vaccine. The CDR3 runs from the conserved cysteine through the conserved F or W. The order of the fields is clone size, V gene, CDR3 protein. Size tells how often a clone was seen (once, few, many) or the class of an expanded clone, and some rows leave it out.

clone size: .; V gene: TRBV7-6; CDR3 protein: CASSLLFSSRTRDNTGELFF
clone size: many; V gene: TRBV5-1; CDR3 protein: CASSLGQGVNEQFF
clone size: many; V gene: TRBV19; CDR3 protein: CASTVTSGGRYNEQFF
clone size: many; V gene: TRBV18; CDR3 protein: CASSVDLYSGNTIYF
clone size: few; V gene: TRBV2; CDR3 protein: CASSTGTSGGTDTQYF
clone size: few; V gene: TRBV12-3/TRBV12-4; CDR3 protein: CASSLKGQEETQYF
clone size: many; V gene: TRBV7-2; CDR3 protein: CASSSNRGLDEQFF
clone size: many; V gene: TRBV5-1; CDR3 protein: CASSLERNQPQHF
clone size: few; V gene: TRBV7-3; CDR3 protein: CASSLMATYNEQFF
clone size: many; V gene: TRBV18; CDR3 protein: CASSPSGADTQYF
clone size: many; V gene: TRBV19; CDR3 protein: CASSIRRTGSYEQYF
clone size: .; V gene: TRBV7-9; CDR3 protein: CASSDTTGANGGELFF
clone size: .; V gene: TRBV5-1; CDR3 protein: CASSFDSQWYEQYF
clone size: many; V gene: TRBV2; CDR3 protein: CASTSLDSLPYEQYF
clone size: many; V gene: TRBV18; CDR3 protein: CASSRTSGLSSTDTQYF
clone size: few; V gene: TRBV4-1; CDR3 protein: CASRHRGGRVTEAFF
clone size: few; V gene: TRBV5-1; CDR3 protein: CASSGTGVETQYF
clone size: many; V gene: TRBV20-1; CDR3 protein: CSASRVDTDTEAFF
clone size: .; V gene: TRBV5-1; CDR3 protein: CASSSRGPRNEQFF
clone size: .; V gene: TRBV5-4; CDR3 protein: CASSSTARFNEQFF
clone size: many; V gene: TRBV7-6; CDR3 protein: CASSLGRGGDTQYF
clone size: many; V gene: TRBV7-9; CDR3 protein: CASSGQGWIPGELFF
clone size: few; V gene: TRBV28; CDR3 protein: CASSFLRGRGIKNIQYF
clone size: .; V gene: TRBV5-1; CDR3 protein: CASSGGGETRETQYF
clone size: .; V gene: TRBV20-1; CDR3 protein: CSARDPRNTEAFF
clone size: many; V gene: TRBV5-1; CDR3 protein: CASSLVSGGAHEQYF
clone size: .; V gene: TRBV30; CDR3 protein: CAWTGRNGYTF
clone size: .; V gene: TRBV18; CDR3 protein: CASSPNSGSGRTDTQYF
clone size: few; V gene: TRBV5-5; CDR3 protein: CASSQWTVQGETQYF
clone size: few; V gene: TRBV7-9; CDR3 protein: CASSQVHRENTEAFF
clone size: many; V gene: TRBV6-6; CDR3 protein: CASTDRGHEAFF
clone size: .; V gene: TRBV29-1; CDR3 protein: CSVVVDSNQPQHF
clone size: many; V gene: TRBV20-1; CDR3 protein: CSGTRDRDASPLHF
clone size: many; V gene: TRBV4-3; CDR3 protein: CASSQDRGRHNEQFF
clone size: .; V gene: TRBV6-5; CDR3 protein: CASSFTRQGEETQYF
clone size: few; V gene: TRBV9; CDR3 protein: CASSVGLAGPETQYF
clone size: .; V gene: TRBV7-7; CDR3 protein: CASSPLAGGQGGELFF
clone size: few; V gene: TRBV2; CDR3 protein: CASSVLPQGRTYNSPLHF
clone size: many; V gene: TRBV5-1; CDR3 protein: CASSLDGVLLAGELFF
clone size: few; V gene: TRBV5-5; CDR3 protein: CASSLEGTGANVLTF
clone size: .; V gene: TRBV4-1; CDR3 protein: CASSQGPTASSYNSPLHF
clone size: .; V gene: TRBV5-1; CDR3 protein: CASQSSDILPFSPAKRSGANVLTF
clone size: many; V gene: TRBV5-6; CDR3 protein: CASSMGGADTQYF
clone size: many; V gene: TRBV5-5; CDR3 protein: CASSLRDSRTQYF
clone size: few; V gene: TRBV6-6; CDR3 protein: CASSKTGGTNEKLFF
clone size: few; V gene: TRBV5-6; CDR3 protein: CASSLPKRLAGTDTQYF
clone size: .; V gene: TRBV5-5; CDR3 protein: CASSLAVRGTDTQYF
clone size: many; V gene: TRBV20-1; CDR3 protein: CSAREGGRTDTQYF
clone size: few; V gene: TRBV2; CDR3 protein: CASSGQFNQPQHF
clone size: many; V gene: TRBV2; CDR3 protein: CASRTGRGYTF
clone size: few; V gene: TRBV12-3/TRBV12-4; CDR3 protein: CASSWSGGGETQYF
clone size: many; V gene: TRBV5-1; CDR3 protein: CASSLEYGGAGDTQYF
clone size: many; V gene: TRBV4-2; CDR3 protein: CASTNRDRGYEQFF
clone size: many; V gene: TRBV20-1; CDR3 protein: CSASATSGASEQFF
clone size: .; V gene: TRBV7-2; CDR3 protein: CASSLWQGASQPQHF
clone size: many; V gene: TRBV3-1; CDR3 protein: CASSLRGTGPTGELFF
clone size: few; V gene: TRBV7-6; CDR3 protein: CASIKSLGGAAYNEQFF
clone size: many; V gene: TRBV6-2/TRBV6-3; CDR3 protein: CASSYSEGGLSEAFF